The clone carrying this T cell receptor beta chain was found a few times. What it binds is not known. This specimen belongs to a study of beta chain features in type 1 diabetes. Every bit of the isolated RNA underwent reverse transcription, so sequencing read expressed TCRB transcripts. Assay: immunoSEQ multiplex PCR; the TCRdb copy retains only in-frame clones and omits some. The sample carries 350,000 to 400,000 clones, less than 15% recorded once. Naive, central memory, regulatory and stem cell-like memory cells within the CD4+ compartment were sorted using CD45RO/CCR7/CD25/CD127/CD95/CD27. Overall study results and limits: Equally in patients and controls, PCR might preferentially amplify shorter templates.

Germline loops: CDR1 SQVTM, CDR2 ANQGSEA. Trimming removed 6 bases at V and 6 bases at J, with 12 bases between. The CDR3 extends over 11 amino acids. The receptor was isolated from a woman under 30 in good health. V is TRBV29-1 and J is TRBJ2-7, with D maybe TRBD1 (5 bases). The sample was naive CD4+ T cells from blood. CDR3 DNA sequence: TGCAGCGTAAGGGGATCGGGCGAGCAGTACTTC. Its translation is CSVRGSGEQYF.